The 17 T cell receptor beta chains reported below all come from one sample, sequenced in a study of molecular identifiers for immune sequencing clone quantification. Via MiXCR, TCRdb re-called the PCR reads, giving one row per CDR3 protein. Among about 510,000 distinct CDR3 sequences, about a fifth were seen once, and the ten largest hold 0.65% to 0.95%. The sequenced material came from naive CD8+ T cells from blood, with Jurkat cell RNA spiked in. Noted subset: FACS-sorted CD8+CD4-CCR7+CD45RA+ naive T cells. These TCRs come from a human donor in good health. Some libraries in this study had Jurkat cell RNA spiked in.

This clonotype occurred many times. The V gene is TRBV12-3 or TRBV12-4, the J gene TRBJ2-5; no reliable D call. V was clipped by 2 bases and J by 2 bases, with 6 bases between them. This CDR3 contains 13 residues. The CDR3 nucleotides read TGTGCCAGCAGTTTATCGGAACAAGAGACCCAGTACTTC. This translates into CASSLSEQETQYF.

This clonotype was found a few times. The chain recombines TRBV27 with TRBJ1-2, with TRBD1 as a possible D gene (6 bases). Trimming shortened V by 5 bases and J by 1 base, and 14 bases separated the two germline ends. This CDR3 comprises 15 residues. Germline-derived CDR1 and CDR2 are MNHEY and SMNVEV (reference sequence). DNA of the CDR3: TGTGCCAGCAGTCCGGACAGCAATCTTAACTATGGCTACACCTTC. This sequence encodes CASSPDSNLNYGYTF.

The table lists this clonotype with many counts. The J gene is TRBJ2-5, the V gene TRBV9, with 8 bases that match TRBD2. V shed 4 bases and J 3 bases; nucleotides not matched to a gene: 5. CDR3 length: 14 amino acids. Looked up from germline, CDR1 is SGDLS and CDR2 is YYNGEE. As DNA, the CDR3 is TGTGCCAGCAGCCAAACGGGACTAGAAGAGACCCAGTACTTC. As protein: CASSQTGLEETQYF.

The gene calls are TRBV7-2 and TRBJ1-2; 9 bases are a match to TRBD1. V was clipped by 4 bases and J by 4 bases; unmatched bases: 7. The germline gives CDR1 SGHTA, CDR2 FQGNSA. The CDR3 has 15 residues. The chain's CDR3 is CASSWPQGASYGYTF. For the CDR3, the DNA is TGTGCCAGCAGCTGGCCACAGGGGGCCAGCTATGGCTACACCTTC.

This clonotype was seen many times. The chain's CDR3 is CASSPTGASYEQYF. CDR3 DNA sequence: TGCGCCAGCAGCCCGACAGGGGCCTCCTACGAGCAGTACTTC. The V call is TRBV5-1, the J call TRBJ2-7; 8 bases line up with TRBD1. The CDR3 loop spans 14 amino acids. Trimming cost V 4 bases and J 0 bases; bases outside gene matches: 3. Germline lookup yields CDR1 SGHRS and CDR2 YFSETQ.

As for this clonotype: A much bigger clone sits one base away, suggesting this may be a read error. The chain joins TRBV12-3 or TRBV12-4 to TRBJ2-7; D not resolved. V shed 5 bases and J shed 6 bases, with 11 bases lying between them. The CDR3 covers 12 residues. The CDR3 reads CASSLDAGEQYF. The CDR3 DNA is TGTGCCAGCAGTCTCGACGCTGGCGAGCAGTACTTC.

This clonotype occurred many times. The rearrangement links TRBV28 to TRBJ1-3; maybe TRBD1 (5 bases). This CDR3 comprises 14 residues. Germline CDR1 reads MDHEN; CDR2 reads SYDVKM. The V end lost 10 bases, the J end lost 3 bases, and 16 bases lay between the germline ends. The CDR3 DNA follows: TGTGCCACCAAATTTGGGGGAATTGGAAACACCATATATTTT. Translating gives CATKFGGIGNTIYF.

This clonotype was detected many times. The CDR3 protein is CASSYPAESSTDTQYF. The CDR3 nucleotides are TGTGCCAGCAGTTACCCCGCAGAATCTAGCACAGATACGCAGTATTTT. The V call is TRBV6-6, the J call TRBJ2-3; no clear D. The germline V and J ends were trimmed by 2 bases and 0 bases, with 12 bases remaining between them. Germline V gene sequence: CDR1 MNHNY, CDR2 SVGAGI (reference sequence). This CDR3 is built from 16 residues.

The chain carries TRBV3-2 and TRBJ1-5; whether TRBD1, the table's D call, matches the DNA was not checked. TRBV3-2 is designated a pseudogene. The CDR3 consists of 15 residues. The CDR3 sequence is CASSQGTDLNQPQHF. CDR3 in DNA: TGTGCCAGCAGCCAGGGGACAGACCTCAATCAGCCCCAGCATTTT.

The chain has TRBV29-1 and TRBJ2-7; D perhaps matches TRBD1 (5 bases). The V gene's germline CDR1 is SQVTM and CDR2 ANQGSEA. Trimming took 6 bases from V and 3 from J, leaving 9 bases between them. The CDR3 runs 11 residues. As DNA, the CDR3 is TGCAGCGTGACAGTTTACTACGAGCAGTACTTC. It translates to CSVTVYYEQYF.

The genes are TRBV2 and TRBJ1-2; D remains unclear. The CDR3 extends over 15 amino acids. Germline V gene sequence: CDR1 SNHLY, CDR2 FYNNEI. Trimming removed 6 bases from V and 0 bases from J, with 14 bases in between. This chain's CDR3 is CASSETDQANYGYTF. The CDR3 DNA reads TGTGCCAGCAGCGAAACCGATCAGGCTAACTATGGCTACACCTTC.

The rearrangement joins TRBV4-3 to TRBJ1-5; D possibly matches TRBD1 or TRBD2 (5 bases each). The DNA end favors TRBJ2-3, so the J call may be wrong. CDR1 LGHNA and CDR2 YSLEER come from the germline V gene. There are 17 residues in the CDR3. As DNA, the CDR3 is TGCGCCAGCAGCCAAGTTGTCCGGGACGCCAGCAATCAGCCCCAGTATTTT. Protein: CASSQVVRDASNQPQYF.

Details on this clonotype: With a much larger clone just one base away, this may be a read error. This rearrangement joins TRBV7-9 to TRBJ1-1, with a weak D call TRBD1 (6 bases). The germline gives CDR1 SEHNR, CDR2 FQNEAQ (reference sequence). This CDR3 comprises 15 residues. The DNA of the CDR3 is TGTGCCAGCAGCAAAGGGAGGGGGGAAGGCACTGAAGCTCTCTTT. Residues: CASSKGRGEGTEALF.

This clonotype was counted between two and nine times. The genes are TRBV7-9 and TRBJ2-7; TRBD2 aligns across 13 bases. Germline assignment: CDR1 SEHNR and CDR2 FQNEAQ (reference sequence). The CDR3 covers 16 residues. V shed 3 bases, J shed 3 bases, and the junction held 5 bases outside the gene matches. CDR3 amino acids: CASSFPGLAGDYEQYF. The DNA for the CDR3 is TGTGCCAGCAGCTTTCCAGGACTAGCGGGGGACTACGAGCAGTACTTC.

Turning to this clonotype: This may stem from a read error, because a much larger clone lies one nucleotide away. The V call is TRBV29-1, the J call TRBJ2-7; TRBD1 aligns across 7 bases. After removal of 6 bases from V and 3 bases from J, the junction contained 11 bases not matched to a gene. CDR3 length equals 14 residues. CDR1 and CDR2 from the germline V gene are SQVTM and ANQGSEA. The CDR3 DNA is TGCAGCGTCGCCAGGACAGGAGAATACTACGAGCAGTACTTC. Translation: CSVARTGEYYEQYF.

A word on this clonotype: This may arise from a read error, as a much more abundant clone is one base away. The V call is TRBV3-1, the J call TRBJ2-6; TRBD1 or TRBD2 may be the D gene (5 bases each). Germline V gene lookup returns CDR1 LGHDT and CDR2 YNNKEL (reference sequence). The CDR3 totals 19 residues. Here the CDR3 reads CASGQELASGTKGANVLTF. The CDR3 DNA follows: TGTGCCAGCGGCCAAGAGCTCGCCTCAGGGACCAAGGGGGCCAACGTCCTGACTTTC.

This clonotype has more than one count but fewer than ten. The chain links TRBV19 to TRBJ2-1; D is perhaps TRBD2 (5 bases). Germline V gives CDR1 LNHDA, CDR2 SQIVND (reference sequence). Trimming took 5 bases from V and 2 from J, leaving 13 bases between them. The CDR3 contains 15 residues. The DNA for the CDR3 is TGTGCCAGTAGTTTGGACTCGCCCGCCTACAATGAGCAGTTCTTC. Translating it yields CASSLDSPAYNEQFF.